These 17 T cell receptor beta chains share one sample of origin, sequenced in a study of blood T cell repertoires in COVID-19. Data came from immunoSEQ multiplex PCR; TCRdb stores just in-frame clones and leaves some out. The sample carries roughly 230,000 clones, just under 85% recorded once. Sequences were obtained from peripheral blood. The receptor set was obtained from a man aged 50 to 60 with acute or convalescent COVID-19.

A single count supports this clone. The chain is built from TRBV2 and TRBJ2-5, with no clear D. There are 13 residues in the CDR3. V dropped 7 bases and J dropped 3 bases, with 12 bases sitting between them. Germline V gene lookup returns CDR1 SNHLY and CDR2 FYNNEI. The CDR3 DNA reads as TGTGCCAGCACGTCAGGCTACGAAGAGACCCAGTACTTC. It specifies CASTSGYEETQYF.

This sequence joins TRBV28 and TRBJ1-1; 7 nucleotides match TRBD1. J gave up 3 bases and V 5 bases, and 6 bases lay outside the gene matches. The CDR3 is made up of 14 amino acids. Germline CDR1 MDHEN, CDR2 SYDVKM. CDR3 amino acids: CASSLRTGYTEAFF. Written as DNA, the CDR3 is TGTGCCAGCAGTCTCCGGACAGGTTACACTGAAGCTTTCTTT.

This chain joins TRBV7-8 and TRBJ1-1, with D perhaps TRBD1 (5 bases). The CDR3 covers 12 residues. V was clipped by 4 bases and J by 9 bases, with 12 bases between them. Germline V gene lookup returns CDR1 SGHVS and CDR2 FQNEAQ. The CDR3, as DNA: TGTGCCAGCAGCTCTGGACACCCGCAAGCTTTCTTT. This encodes CASSSGHPQAFF.

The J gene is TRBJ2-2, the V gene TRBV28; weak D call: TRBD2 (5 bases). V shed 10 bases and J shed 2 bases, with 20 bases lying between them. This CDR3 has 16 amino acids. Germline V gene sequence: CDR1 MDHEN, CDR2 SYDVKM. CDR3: CATTPWELVNTGELFF. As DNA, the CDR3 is TGTGCCACCACCCCGTGGGAACTAGTTAACACCGGGGAGCTGTTTTTT.

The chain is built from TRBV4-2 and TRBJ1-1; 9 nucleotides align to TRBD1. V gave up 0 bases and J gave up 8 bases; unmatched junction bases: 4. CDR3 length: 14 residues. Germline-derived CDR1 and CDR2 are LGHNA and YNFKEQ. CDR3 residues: CASSQEGGTGEAFF. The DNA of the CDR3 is TGTGCCAGCAGCCAAGAAGGGGGGACAGGGGAAGCTTTCTTT.

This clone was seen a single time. CDR3 amino acids: CASSFRLAGGTSTDTQYF. The DNA of the CDR3 is TGTGCCAGCAGCTTCAGGCTAGCGGGAGGGACTAGCACAGATACGCAGTATTTT. The chain employs TRBV7-6 and TRBJ2-3, with 12 bases matching TRBD2. The ends lost 3 bases at V and 0 bases at J; junction bases unmatched: 7. The CDR3 is made up of 18 amino acids. Germline CDR1 SGHVS, CDR2 FNYEAQ.

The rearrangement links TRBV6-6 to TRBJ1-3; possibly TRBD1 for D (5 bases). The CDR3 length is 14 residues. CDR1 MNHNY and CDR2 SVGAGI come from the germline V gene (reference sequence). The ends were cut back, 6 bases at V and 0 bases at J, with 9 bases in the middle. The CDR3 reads CASSRDSSGNTIYF. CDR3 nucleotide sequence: TGTGCCAGCAGCCGTGACAGCTCTGGAAACACCATATATTTT.

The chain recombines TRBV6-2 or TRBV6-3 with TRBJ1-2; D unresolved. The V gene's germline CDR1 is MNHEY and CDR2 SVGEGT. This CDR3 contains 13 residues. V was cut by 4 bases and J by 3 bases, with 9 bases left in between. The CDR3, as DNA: TGTGCCAGCAGTTTAGAGAGGGACTATGGCTACACCTTC. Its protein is CASSLERDYGYTF.

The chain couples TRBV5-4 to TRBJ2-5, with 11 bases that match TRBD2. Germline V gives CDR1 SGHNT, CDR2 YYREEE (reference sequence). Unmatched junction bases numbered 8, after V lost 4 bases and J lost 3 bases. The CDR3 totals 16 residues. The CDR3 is CASSTLAGGIEETQYF. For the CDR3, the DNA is TGTGCCAGCAGCACATTAGCGGGGGGGATAGAAGAGACCCAGTACTTC.

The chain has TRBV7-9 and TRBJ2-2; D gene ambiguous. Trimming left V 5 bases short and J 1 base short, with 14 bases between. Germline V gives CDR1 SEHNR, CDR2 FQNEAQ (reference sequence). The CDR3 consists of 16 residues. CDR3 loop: CASSTLRPGNTGELFF. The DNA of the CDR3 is TGTGCCAGCAGCACCCTTCGGCCAGGGAACACCGGGGAGCTGTTTTTT.

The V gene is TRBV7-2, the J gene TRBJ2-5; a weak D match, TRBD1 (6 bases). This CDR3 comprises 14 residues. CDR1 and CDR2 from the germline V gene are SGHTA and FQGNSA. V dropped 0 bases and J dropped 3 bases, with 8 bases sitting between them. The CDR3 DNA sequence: TGTGCCAGCAGCTTAGCGACAGGTGAAGAGACCCAGTACTTC. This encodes CASSLATGEETQYF.

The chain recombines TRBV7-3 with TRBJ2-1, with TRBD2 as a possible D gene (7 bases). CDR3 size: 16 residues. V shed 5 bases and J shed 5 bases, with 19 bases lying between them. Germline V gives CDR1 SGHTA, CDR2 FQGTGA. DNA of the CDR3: TGTGCCAGCAGCGCATTGGCGGGGGCCCTCCACAATGAGCAGTTCTTC. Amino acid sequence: CASSALAGALHNEQFF. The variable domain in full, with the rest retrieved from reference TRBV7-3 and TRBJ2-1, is GAGVSQTPSNKVTEKGKYVELRCDPISGHTALYWYRQSLGQGPEFLIYFQGTGAADDSGLPNDRFFAVRPEGSVSTLKIQRTERGDSAVYLCASSALAGALHNEQFFGPGTRLTVL.

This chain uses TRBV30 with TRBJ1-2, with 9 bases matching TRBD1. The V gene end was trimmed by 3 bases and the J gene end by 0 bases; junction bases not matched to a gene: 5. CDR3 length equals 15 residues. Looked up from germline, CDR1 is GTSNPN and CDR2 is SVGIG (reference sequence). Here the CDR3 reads CAWRVGTGTNYGYTF. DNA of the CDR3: TGTGCCTGGAGAGTTGGGACAGGGACTAACTATGGCTACACCTTC.

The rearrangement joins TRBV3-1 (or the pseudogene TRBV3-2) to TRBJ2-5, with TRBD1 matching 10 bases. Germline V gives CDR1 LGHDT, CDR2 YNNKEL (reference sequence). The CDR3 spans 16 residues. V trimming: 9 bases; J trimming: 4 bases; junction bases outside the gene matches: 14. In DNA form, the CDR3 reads TGTGCCAGTACCGGGACAGGGGAAATTTGGGGAGAGACCCAGTACTTC. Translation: CASTGTGEIWGETQYF.

The CDR3 is CASSELAVATNEKLFF. CDR3 bases: TGTGCCAGCAGTGAATTAGCAGTTGCAACTAATGAAAAACTGTTTTTT. The chain couples TRBV6-1 to TRBJ1-4; D call uncertain. The germline V gene encodes CDR1 MNHNS and CDR2 SASEGT. The CDR3 is made up of 16 amino acids. The V end lost 2 bases, the J end lost 0 bases, and 10 bases lay between the germline ends.

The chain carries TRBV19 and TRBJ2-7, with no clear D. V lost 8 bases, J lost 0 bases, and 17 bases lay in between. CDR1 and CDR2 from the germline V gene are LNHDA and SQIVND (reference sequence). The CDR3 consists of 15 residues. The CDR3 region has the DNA TGTGCCAGTGGTCTATCAGGCAAAAGCTCCTACGAGCAGTACTTC. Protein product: CASGLSGKSSYEQYF.

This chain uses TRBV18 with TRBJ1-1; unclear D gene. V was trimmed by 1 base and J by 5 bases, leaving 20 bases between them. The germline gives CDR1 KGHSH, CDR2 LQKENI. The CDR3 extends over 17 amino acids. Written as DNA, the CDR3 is TGTGCCAGCTCACCACGAGGGCCAGCCCTGGGAGGTACTGAAGCTTTCTTT. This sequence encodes CASSPRGPALGGTEAFF.